This T cell receptor (beta chain) was profiled in a study of neurological immune-mediated disorders (dated 2019 in TCRdb). With regard to the full study: Among the approximately 35 multiple sclerosis patients, relapsing-remitting MS was present in some 31 and secondary progressive MS was present in 3. Using UMI-based sequencing, the study compared peripheral blood TCR-beta repertoires from patients with HTLV-I-associated myelopathy (HAM/TSP), patients with multiple sclerosis, and healthy controls. The roughly 110 TCR-beta libraries included longitudinal samples, technical triplicates and paired sorted CD4+ and CD8+ T-cell subsets alongside PBMC samples. The cohort was made up of 60 to 75 subjects, consisting of 15 or so HAM/TSP patients, roughly 35 multiple sclerosis patients and 20 healthy controls.

This clonotype was recorded at least ten times. This clone's antigen is unknown. No base quality information exists; no much larger clone differs at one position. cDNA was synthesized by template-switch 5'RACE using a primer carrying a 10-nucleotide random unique molecular identifier by which each TCR transcript was tagged. Over 160 million TCR-beta sequences, covering 15-18 subjects, were produced in each sequencing run. The RNeasy kit was used to extract total RNA. The KAPA Real-time Library Amplification kit was used to amplify TCR-beta VDJ regions with primers for the TCR constant region and the 5'RACE anchor. A first PCR added sample indexes and Illumina adaptors, and a second PCR then raised library yield. After purification with Ampure beads, the TCR product of roughly 650 bp was size-selected on a 2% E-gel SizeSelection system. Before pooling, library quality was checked on a Bioanalyzer, concentration was measured with Qubit, and libraries were quantified with the Kapa Library Quantification kit. An Illumina HiSeq 2500 was used to sequence the libraries paired-end at 2 x 150 bp. To increase sequence diversity, about 23-30% phiX was spiked into each library pool. The paper's data handling went like this. Quality-filtered reads were processed with the UMI-based MiGEC pipeline, and over 85% of raw TCR sequences were removed by the MiGEC pipeline during error correction. VDJ genes were aligned to IMGT germline references, and clonotypes were defined by unique CDR3 amino acid sequence plus V-J genes. Clonal expansion, Shannon diversity, and CDR3 relatedness (CalcPairwiseDistances, ClusterSamples) were evaluated with VDJtools, and phylogenetic trees were built with CLCbio workbench. A clone was classed as expanded if it had 8 or more unique UMIs, a cutoff based on coefficient-of-variation modelling across technical triplicates. Starting from the raw public reads, TCRdb applied fastp trimming at Q25, assembled clones with MiXCR and retained in-frame beta chains. One record per CDR3 amino acid sequence lists the most common genes and DNA. These V and J calls rely on TCRdb rather than the paper's analysis. The sample contains approximately 59,000 distinct CDR3 sequences, roughly 4.9% of them found a single time. The top ten hold about 5.8% of the sample.

General findings and caveats noted by the study authors: The MS cluster showed no association with clinical or MRI features, and the authors stated that larger cohorts are needed. TCR clonal expansion was greatest in HAM/TSP patients and smallest in MS patients, who ranked below even healthy controls. In a phylogenetic analysis, the repertoires of 18 out of 34 MS patients fell into a single cluster of related CDR3 sequences, pointing to a possible signature at the repertoire level. Across subjects, expanded clones never shared an identical CDR3 amino acid sequence, which suggests that the TCR-beta repertoires in every group were private.

Libraries from unsorted PBMCs were made from 2 million PBMCs kept in RNAlater at -80 degrees C until RNA extraction. The multiple sclerosis patients were enrolled in a US clinical protocol that used magnetic resonance imaging to evaluate disease progression. Peripheral blood was subjected to Ficoll-Hypaque density gradient centrifugation to isolate PBMCs, which were then cryopreserved in liquid nitrogen. CDR1 and CDR2 are read off the germline V gene (reference sequence) as SSHAT and FNYEAQ. V ends up 2 bases short and J 5 bases short, with an unmatched junction base count of 5. The CDR3 starts with the cysteine, ends with the phenylalanine, and has 15 residues. The read is trimmed to its CDR3 DNA, 45 bases read in frame from base 1.

Material for sequencing was PBMCs. The chain employs TRBV7-7 and TRBJ2-2, with 7 central nucleotides matching TRBD2. The receptor was isolated from a human donor with multiple sclerosis. The donor label of this sample is uncertain. The CDR3 protein sequence reads: CASSLLPGGTGELFF. Here is the DNA: TGTGCCAGCAGCTTACTACCCGGGGGGACCGGGGAGCTGTTTTTT. The full variable domain, completed from the reference TRBV7-7 and TRBJ2-2 proteins outside the CDR3, reads GAGVSQSPRYKVTKRGQDVTLRCDPISSHATLYWYQQALGQGPEFLTYFNYEAQPDKSGLPSDRFSAERPEGSISTLTIQRTEQRDSAMYRCASSLLPGGTGELFFGEGSRLTVL.